The rows below give T cell receptor beta chains drawn from one sample of a study of cytomegalovirus exposure and HLA in healthy donors. Using immunoSEQ multiplex PCR, the repertoire was profiled, and TCRdb retains in-frame clones only, with some absent. In the table there are over 80,000 clones, roughly 70% of which are singletons. Sequencing input: PBMCs. These receptors came from a woman younger than 35 in good health and CMV-seropositive. Both conserved end residues are part of each CDR3. Each record gives: clone size, J gene, V gene, D gene, CDR3 DNA, CDR3 protein. D genes are given only for firm matches. The size of a clone is reported for some rows only, either as once, few or many, or as a class for expanded clones.

>few|TRBJ1-5|TRBV2|.
TGTGCCAGCAGTGTAAGCAGGGATCGCAATCAGCCCCAGCATTTT
CASSVSRDRNQPQHF
>few|TRBJ1-1|TRBV27|.
TGTGCCAGCAGTTTATCCTGGAACACTGAAGCTTTCTTT
CASSLSWNTEAFF
>few|TRBJ2-6|TRBV4-3|TRBD1
TGCGCCAGCAGCCAATTCGGACAGGGGGGAACTGGGGCCAACGTCCTGACTTTC
CASSQFGQGGTGANVLTF
>.|TRBJ2-7|TRBV28|.
TGTGCCAGCAGATACAGGGACGAGCAGTACTTC
CASRYRDEQYF
>.|TRBJ2-1|TRBV19|.
TGTGCCAGTAGTTTGGGACTTCTCTACAATGAGCAGTTCTTC
CASSLGLLYNEQFF
>.|TRBJ1-1|TRBV27|TRBD1
TGTGCCAGCAGTGACAGGGGGTCAATAGCTTTCTTT
CASSDRGSIAFF
>.|TRBJ2-1|TRBV4-1|TRBD1
TGCGCCAGCAGCCGCGATCCGGGACAGGGCTTCAATGAGCAGTTCTTC
CASSRDPGQGFNEQFF
>.|TRBJ2-1|TRBV14|TRBD2
TGTGCCAGCAGCCAAATAGCGGGACTCTACAATGAGCAGTTCTTC
CASSQIAGLYNEQFF
>few|TRBJ2-7|TRBV6-5|TRBD1
TGTGCCAGCAAAAAGCAGACAGGGACCCCCTACGAGCAGTACTTC
CASKKQTGTPYEQYF
>once|TRBJ1-1|TRBV15|TRBD1
TGTGCCACCAGCTCATCCAGGGGGCGAGGCGGTGAAGCTTTCTTT
CATSSSRGRGGEAFF
>.|TRBJ2-3|TRBV11-2|TRBD2
TGTGCCAGCAGCCTACTAGCGGGAGGCACAGATACGCAGTATTTT
CASSLLAGGTDTQYF
>.|TRBJ2-7|TRBV4-1|.
TGCGCCAGCAGCCAAGTCCCCGGGACAACCTACGAGCAGTACTTC
CASSQVPGTTYEQYF
>.|TRBJ2-7|TRBV28|.
TGTGCCAGCAGCCCTCCAGCGGACCTCTCCTACGAGCAGTACTTC
CASSPPADLSYEQYF
>.|TRBJ2-3|TRBV11-2|.
TGTGCCAGCAGCTTAGACTTACAGAATACGCAGTATTTT
CASSLDLQNTQYF
>.|TRBJ2-1|TRBV11-2|.
TGTGCCAGCAGCCCCTACGGACTAGGGGGGTCCCTGGATGAGCAGTTCTTC
CASSPYGLGGSLDEQFF
>.|TRBJ1-4|TRBV19|.
TGTGCCAGTAAAGACAGCGCTGCAACTAATGAAAAACTGTTTTTT
CASKDSAATNEKLFF
>.|TRBJ2-7|TRBV28|.
TGTGCCAGCAGTTTGAACACCTACGAGCAGTACTTC
CASSLNTYEQYF
>.|TRBJ2-3|TRBV9|.
TGTGCCAGCGCGGGTCGGGAGTCTGTGGATACGCAGTATTTT
CASAGRESVDTQYF
>.|TRBJ2-1|TRBV4-2|TRBD1
TGTGCCAGCAGCCAAGCGGTGGACAGGGTGACGGATGAGCAGTTCTTC
CASSQAVDRVTDEQFF
>.|TRBJ2-7|TRBV6-5|TRBD1
TGTGCCAGCAGTAGGGACAGAAACTACGAGCAGTACTTC
CASSRDRNYEQYF
>.|TRBJ2-6|TRBV2|.
TGTGCCAGCAGTGAATTCAGGTTTACTGGGGCCAACGTCCTGACTTTC
CASSEFRFTGANVLTF
>.|TRBJ2-4|TRBV27|TRBD2
TGTGCCAGCAGTCCGAATCCGGGACTAGCCCCGTTCATGATCGGAAACATTCAGTACTTC
CASSPNPGLAPFMIGNIQYF
>.|TRBJ2-7|TRBV9|TRBD1
TGTGCCAGCAGCCTAGGGTTAGGGACAGGAACCTACGAGCAGTACTTC
CASSLGLGTGTYEQYF
>.|TRBJ2-5|TRBV2|.
TGTGCCAGCTGGTGGGAGCGTGGGATGGCCCAGTACTTC
CASWWERGMAQYF
>.|TRBJ1-1|TRBV7-8|TRBD1
TGTGCCAGCAGCTCCTACCGAGGGGGCGGGGTGAACACTGAAGCTTTCTTT
CASSSYRGGGVNTEAFF
>.|TRBJ1-6|TRBV6-4|.
TGTGCCAGCATCAAACCTTTCGGCAGGGGTGTACCACCCCTCCACTTT
CASIKPFGRGVPPLHF
>.|TRBJ2-7|TRBV6-5|TRBD2
TGTGCCAGCAGTAGCGGGACTACCTACGAGCAGTACTTC
CASSSGTTYEQYF
>.|TRBJ1-4|TRBV18|.
TGTGCCAGCTCACCTCTTACAGGGACGGAAAAACTGTTTTTT
CASSPLTGTEKLFF
>.|TRBJ1-3|TRBV4-3|.
TGCGCCAGCAGCCAAGTCGCGCCGGGACACCTCTCTGGAAACACCATATATTTT
CASSQVAPGHLSGNTIYF
>.|TRBJ2-3|TRBV4-1|TRBD1
TGCGCCAGCAGCCGAGGGGGCTTCCCTAGCACAGATACGCAGTATTTT
CASSRGGFPSTDTQYF
>.|TRBJ2-3|TRBV7-2|.
TGTGCCAGCAGCTTAGCGCGGGGGCCGGTAGGAGATACGCAGTATTTT
CASSLARGPVGDTQYF
>few|TRBJ2-2|TRBV4-1|.
TGCGCCAGCAGCCCCCCTGCCGGGACACCCACCGGGGAGCTGTTTTTT
CASSPPAGTPTGELFF
>.|TRBJ2-7|TRBV28|.
TGTGCCAGCAGCCCCGGGGGAAAAAACTACGAGCAGTACTTC
CASSPGGKNYEQYF
>.|TRBJ2-2|TRBV28|TRBD1
TGTGCCAGCAGGAGCGACAGGGCAGCTGGGGAGCTGTTTTTT
CASRSDRAAGELFF
>.|TRBJ1-4|TRBV7-9|.
TGTGCCAGCAGCTTTGGGACGTTACGACGGACAGTACAGGGTGAAAAACTGTTTTTT
CASSFGTLRRTVQGEKLFF
>.|TRBJ2-1|TRBV27|TRBD2
TGTGCCAGCAGTCCCGGGACTAGCGTTGGTGAGCAGTTCTTC
CASSPGTSVGEQFF
>.|TRBJ2-3|TRBV9|TRBD2
TGTGCCAGCAGCGGTAGCGGGAGGAGCACAGATACGCAGTATTTT
CASSGSGRSTDTQYF
>few|TRBJ2-2|TRBV6-1|.
TGTGCCAGCAGTTCCGGGACACATACCGGGGAGCTGTTTTTT
CASSSGTHTGELFF
>.|TRBJ1-4|TRBV25-1|TRBD1
TGTGCCAGCCTGGGACAGATAAATGAAAAACTGTTTTTT
CASLGQINEKLFF
>.|TRBJ2-7|TRBV4-2|TRBD2
TGTGCCAGCAGCCCAACGGGAGGCCCCTACGAGCAGTACTTC
CASSPTGGPYEQYF
>few|TRBJ2-5|TRBV6-5|.
TGTGCCAGCAGTTTTTCGGGTGGCGGGGAGACCCAGTACTTC
CASSFSGGGETQYF